Sequencing of this T cell receptor beta chain was carried out in a study of vaccination effects on CD4 cells after COVID-19. The method was immunoSEQ multiplex PCR; TCRdb's version includes in-frame clones alone and lacks a portion of them. The sample contains 30,000 to 45,000 clones, roughly 76% of which appear only once. CDR3 length: 16 residues. V was trimmed by 2 bases and J by 1 base, leaving 13 bases between them. Germline V gene lookup returns CDR1 LGHNA and CDR2 YNFKEQ. General study results and limits: Long after vaccination, the clones induced by infection and by vaccine shrank markedly in size.

Comment on this clone: Its antigen is as yet unknown.

Within the ViraFEST assay, antigen-specific CD4+ T cells underwent expansion with viral peptide pools prior to sequencing. Following culture for around 10 days, CD4+ T cells were isolated. Previously uninfected by SARS-CoV-2, the vaccine recipients also showed negative nucleocapsid antibodies. Sequencing used CD4+ T cells from PBMCs cultured with SARS-CoV-2 spike peptides, obtained before COVID-19 vaccination. The TCR comes from a human donor who received a COVID-19 vaccine. V and J are TRBV4-2 and TRBJ2-3, with TRBD1 as a possible D gene (5 bases). As DNA, the CDR3 is TGTGCCAGCAGCCAATGGAAGGGCAGGGGCACAGATACGCAGTATTTT. This gives the protein CASSQWKGRGTDTQYF.